Following are 6 T cell receptor beta chains from one sample sequenced in a study of molecular identifiers for immune sequencing clone quantification. TCRdb used MiXCR to reprocess the PCR reads, holding one entry per CDR3 protein. This sample has 400,000 to 600,000 distinct CDR3 sequences; about a fifth occur once, and the top ten carry 0.84%. Input material: naive CD8+ T cells from blood, with Jurkat cell RNA spiked in. Subset here: FACS-sorted CD8+CD4-CCR7+CD45RA+ naive T cells. The receptors shown here come from a human donor in good health. Some libraries in this study had Jurkat cell RNA spiked in.

This clonotype appeared a few times. This chain uses TRBV15 with TRBJ2-5; the D gene is possibly TRBD2 (5 bases). CDR1 and CDR2 from the germline V gene are LNHNV and YYDKDF (reference sequence). V lost 2 bases and J lost 0, with 7 bases in between. This CDR3 contains 14 residues. The CDR3 region has the DNA TGTGCCACCAGCAGATGGGAGAACCAAGAGACCCAGTACTTC. Protein product: CATSRWENQETQYF.

This clonotype was seen only a few times. This chain uses TRBV10-3 with TRBJ2-2; D unresolved. Germline loops: CDR1 ENHRY, CDR2 SYGVKD. This CDR3 is built from 12 residues. Trimming cost V 2 bases and J 5 bases, with 3 bases left between them. DNA for the CDR3: TGTGCCATCAGTGAGCCTACCGGGGAGCTGTTTTTT. Amino acids: CAISEPTGELFF.

This clonotype has at least ten counts. CDR3 sequence: CASSLPQGLEAFF. DNA of the CDR3: TGTGCCAGCAGCTTGCCGCAGGGCCTTGAAGCTTTCTTT. This chain connects TRBV5-5 to TRBJ1-1; D may be TRBD1 (5 bases). Per germline, CDR1 SGHKS and CDR2 YYEKEE (reference sequence). Between the trimmed V and J ends, which lost 1 base and 7 bases, there was a span of 11 bases. The length of the CDR3 is 13 residues.

The sample holds many counts of this clonotype. The V and J genes are TRBV29-1 and TRBJ2-7, with D unresolved. The germline gives CDR1 SQVTM, CDR2 ANQGSEA. The CDR3 sequence is 13 residues long. V lost 0 bases, J lost 3 bases, and 9 bases lay in between. CDR3 protein: CSVEDQDGYEQYF. The DNA for the CDR3 is TGCAGCGTTGAAGATCAAGACGGCTACGAGCAGTACTTC.

This clonotype has ten or more counts. The chain uses TRBV28 and TRBJ2-7, with 7 bases matching TRBD1. Germline V CDR1 and CDR2: MDHEN, SYDVKM. V was pared by 3 bases and J by 4 bases, with 9 bases of the junction left unmatched. This CDR3 has 15 amino acids. Here the CDR3 reads CASSLYDREWYEQYF. CDR3 coding DNA: TGTGCCAGCAGTTTGTACGACAGGGAATGGTACGAGCAGTACTTC.

The V and J genes are TRBV7-6 and TRBJ2-2; TRBD1 matches 11 bases. V shed 8 bases, J shed 4 bases, and the junction held 6 bases outside the gene matches. The CDR3 is 15 amino acids. Germline CDR1 is SGHVS and CDR2 is FNYEAQ. CDR3 bases: TGTGCCAGCGGAGAAGGGACAGGGGGCACCGGGGAGCTGTTTTTT. Translated, it gives CASGEGTGGTGELFF.